Below are 8 T cell receptor beta chains sequenced from a single sample in a study of CD8+ T cells in alopecia areata. The treatment was: oral pan-JAK inhibitor, 5-10 mg twice daily. Reverse transcription of extracted RNA yielded cDNA, which provided the sequencing template. Using immunoSEQ multiplex PCR, the repertoire was profiled, and TCRdb retains in-frame clones only, with some absent. The sample records under 150,000 clones, more than 45% being singletons. This material consisted of CD4+ T cells sorted from blood, taken at week 4, from a patient treated with tofacitinib. These receptor sequences come from a human donor with alopecia areata.

About this clone itself: This CDR3 is also generated by other DNA sequences in the sample. The chain is built from TRBV30 and TRBJ1-4; D is possibly TRBD1 (6 bases). V lost 1 base, J lost 5 bases, and 8 bases lay in between. Germline values: CDR1 GTSNPN, CDR2 SVGIG (reference sequence). This CDR3 has 13 residues. In DNA form, the CDR3 reads TGTGCCTGGAGTGAACAGGGAAATGAAAAACTGTTTTTT. Amino acid sequence: CAWSEQGNEKLFF. The full variable domain, in which reference TRBV30 and TRBJ1-4 provide the parts outside the CDR3, is SQTIHQWPATLVQPVGSPLSLECTVEGTSNPNLYWYRQAAGRGLQLLFYSVGIGQISSEVPQNLSASRPQDRQFILSSKKLLLSDSGFYLCAWSEQGNEKLFFGSGTQLSVL.

This clone came up many times. This chain uses TRBV4-1 with TRBJ2-7, with D possibly TRBD2 on 5 matching bases. This CDR3 has 15 residues. V lost 1 base and J lost 4, with 14 bases in between. Germline lookup yields CDR1 MGHRA and CDR2 YSYEKL. CDR3 nucleotide sequence: TGCGCCAGCAGCCAAGCCTCGCAGTCGGGATACGAGCAGTACTTC. It encodes CASSQASQSGYEQYF.

There are a few counts of this clone. This sequence joins TRBV19 and TRBJ1-2; D possibly corresponds to TRBD1 (6 bases). V lost 5 bases and J lost 5, with 12 bases in between. Germline values: CDR1 LNHDA, CDR2 SQIVND (reference sequence). CDR3 size: 13 residues. CDR3 DNA sequence: TGTGCCAGTAGTGACCAGGGGTGGTATGGCTACACCTTC. Protein sequence: CASSDQGWYGYTF.

The rearrangement links TRBV28 to TRBJ2-7, with 8 bases matching TRBD2. The CDR3 is 16 residues long. The V and J ends lost 4 bases and 0 bases, in that order; junction bases with no gene match: 8. The germline V gene encodes CDR1 MDHEN and CDR2 SYDVKM. Written as DNA, the CDR3 is TGTGCCAGCAGTTCATTCTTTAGCGGGGACTCCTACGAGCAGTACTTC. This encodes CASSSFFSGDSYEQYF.

This chain joins TRBV27 and TRBJ1-5, with D hard to call. The CDR3 sequence is 13 residues long. The germline gives CDR1 MNHEY, CDR2 SMNVEV (reference sequence). With 2 bases removed from V and 5 bases from J, the gap between germline ends came to 7 bases. CDR3 DNA sequence: TGTGCCAGCAGTTTAAATCGCGATCAGCCCCAGCATTTT. Its translation: CASSLNRDQPQHF.

The chain carries TRBV30 and TRBJ1-5; D might be TRBD1 (5 bases). Germline assignment: CDR1 GTSNPN and CDR2 SVGIG (reference sequence). V shed 1 base and J shed 4 bases, with 17 bases lying between them. The CDR3 is 16 residues long. The CDR3 region is CAWSGPGSRGNQPQHF. The CDR3 DNA is TGTGCCTGGAGTGGTCCAGGTTCAAGGGGAAATCAGCCCCAGCATTTT.

The chain uses TRBV6-1 and TRBJ2-2; TRBD1 might be the D (5 bases). V lost 0 bases, J lost 3 bases, and 11 bases lay in between. From germline, CDR1 is MNHNS and CDR2 SASEGT. The CDR3 has 16 residues. Here the CDR3 reads CASSEASGWDTGELFF. CDR3 in DNA: TGTGCCAGCAGTGAAGCGTCAGGGTGGGACACCGGGGAGCTGTTTTTT.

The chain uses TRBV30 and TRBJ2-4; D is uncertain. V dropped 1 base and J dropped 9 bases, with 7 bases sitting between them. The CDR3 has 11 amino acids. Looked up from germline, CDR1 is GTSNPN and CDR2 is SVGIG (reference sequence). CDR3 region: CAWSEMGIQYF. The CDR3 nucleotides are TGTGCCTGGAGTGAGATGGGCATTCAGTACTTC.